This entry lists 23 T cell receptor beta chains sequenced from one sample in a study of response to subunit inactivated influenza vaccine. TCRdb called the RT-PCR reads again in MiXCR, with one record for every CDR3 protein. The data show about 190,000 distinct CDR3 sequences, approximately 15% seen once. This material consisted of CD8+ T cells sorted from PBMCs, taken less than 6 days after vaccination. All receptors come from a man between 50 and 59 years old who received an inactivated influenza vaccine.

V and J are TRBV29-1 and TRBJ2-7; the match to TRBD2 covers 10 bases. The junction had 7 bases not matched to a gene; V was cut back by 0 bases and J by 2 bases. This CDR3 has 16 amino acids. Germline loops: CDR1 SQVTM, CDR2 ANQGSEA. CDR3 in amino acids: CSVEDRRTSGTYEQYF. The CDR3 DNA reads TGCAGCGTTGAAGATAGGCGGACTAGCGGAACCTACGAGCAGTACTTC.

The V and J genes are TRBV2 and TRBJ2-5; D gene uncertain. Germline V gene lookup returns CDR1 SNHLY and CDR2 FYNNEI. The CDR3 has 16 residues. V shed 3 bases and J shed 1 base, with 15 bases lying between them. The CDR3 nucleotides read TGTGCCAGCAGTGACCCGGTTGGTTGGGGCCAAGAGACCCAGTACTTC. It translates to CASSDPVGWGQETQYF. The complete variable domain, with remaining parts taken from reference TRBV2 and TRBJ2-5, reads EPEVTQTPSHQVTQMGQEVILRCVPISNHLYFYWYRQILGQKVEFLVSFYNNEISEKSEIFDDQFSVERPDGSNFTLKIRSTKLEDSAMYFCASSDPVGWGQETQYFGPGTRLLVL.

Many counts were recorded for this clonotype. The chain is built from TRBV16 and TRBJ2-1; 7 positions agree with TRBD2. V shed 1 base and J 0 bases; nucleotides not matched to a gene: 3. CDR3 length equals 16 residues. Germline CDR1 is KGHSY and CDR2 is FQNENV. The CDR3 spells CASSQLGGDSYNEQFF. CDR3 sequence (DNA): TGTGCCAGCAGCCAATTGGGGGGGGACTCCTACAATGAGCAGTTCTTC. The entire variable domain, with the rest obtained from reference TRBV16 and TRBJ2-1, is as follows: GEEVAQTPKHLVRGEGQKAKLYCAPIKGHSYVFWYQQVLKNEFKFLISFQNENVFDETGMPKERFSAKCLPNSPCSLEIQATKLEDSAVYFCASSQLGGDSYNEQFFGPGTRLTVL.

This clonotype was detected ten times or more. This chain connects TRBV10-3 to TRBJ2-5; D unclear. The germline gives CDR1 ENHRY, CDR2 SYGVKD. Trimming pared 0 bases from V and 2 bases from J, leaving 13 bases between. The CDR3 consists of 16 residues. The CDR3 DNA reads TGTGCCATCAGTGAGTCAAGGCACACCACGCAAGAGACCCAGTACTTC. Encoded protein: CAISESRHTTQETQYF.

The chain has TRBV10-3 and TRBJ2-1; the match to TRBD2 covers 10 bases. Germline trimming cut 4 bases from V and 5 bases from J; bases unmatched to any gene: 5. Germline values: CDR1 ENHRY, CDR2 SYGVKD. CDR3 length equals 15 residues. CDR3 amino acids: CAISAALAGHNEQFF. CDR3 in DNA: TGTGCCATCAGTGCGGCACTAGCGGGACACAATGAGCAGTTCTTC.

The table lists this clonotype with a few counts. This sequence joins TRBV2 and TRBJ2-2; possibly TRBD1 for D (5 bases). Trimming left V 8 bases short and J 1 base short, with 8 bases between. CDR1 is SNHLY, CDR2 FYNNEI, per germline. The CDR3 contains 13 residues. DNA for the CDR3: TGTGCCAGCCAAAGGGGGAACACCGGGGAGCTGTTTTTT. Encoded protein: CASQRGNTGELFF.

At least ten counts were recorded for this clonotype. The chain recombines TRBV27 with TRBJ2-3; D might be TRBD1 or TRBD2, each matching 6 bases. The CDR3 has 15 amino acids. Trimming took 6 bases from V and 2 from J, leaving 15 bases between them. CDR1 and CDR2 (germline): MNHEY, SMNVEV (reference sequence). The CDR3 bases are TGTGCCAGCAGCCCCGAGGGGGGATACACAGATACGCAGTATTTT. Amino acids: CASSPEGGYTDTQYF.

This clonotype has a handful of counts. The chain couples TRBV4-3 to TRBJ2-1; 12 bases line up with TRBD2. This CDR3 contains 16 residues. Per germline, CDR1 LGHNA and CDR2 YSLEER. J was trimmed by 4 bases and V by 4 bases; bases with no gene match: 5. The CDR3 protein is CASSLGTSGLYNEQFF. CDR3 bases: TGCGCCAGCAGCCTCGGGACTAGCGGGCTTTACAATGAGCAGTTCTTC.

This clonotype was seen repeatedly, ten times or more. This chain links TRBV7-9 with TRBJ2-2; D ambiguous. Deletions cut 6 bases from V and 6 bases from J, with 8 bases between. From germline, CDR1 is SEHNR and CDR2 FQNEAQ (reference sequence). This CDR3 comprises 12 residues. CDR3 sequence: CASSLGSGELFF. The CDR3 DNA reads as TGTGCCAGCAGTTTGGGGTCCGGGGAGCTGTTTTTT.

This clonotype occurred many times. The CDR3 here is CASSLGDEETQYF. DNA for the CDR3: TGTGCCAGCAGTTTAGGGGACGAAGAGACCCAGTACTTC. The V call is TRBV28, the J call TRBJ2-5; D tentatively fits TRBD1 or TRBD2 (5 bases each). Per the germline V gene, CDR1 is MDHEN and CDR2 is SYDVKM. The CDR3 runs 13 residues. V lost 2 bases, J lost 3 bases, and 7 bases lay in between. The full variable domain, rest sourced from reference TRBV28 and TRBJ2-5, is DVKVTQSSRYLVKRTGEKVFLECVQDMDHENMFWYRQDPGLGLRLIYFSYDVKMKEKGDIPEGYSVSREKKERFSLILESASTNQTSMYLCASSLGDEETQYFGPGTRLLVL.

This clonotype occurred a few times. The chain joins TRBV27 to TRBJ2-7; maybe TRBD1 (6 bases). The CDR3 is 14 residues long. Germline lookup yields CDR1 MNHEY and CDR2 SMNVEV (reference sequence). V dropped 6 bases and J dropped 6 bases, with 18 bases sitting between them. The CDR3 DNA is TGTGCCAGCAGGCCGCAGGGGTTACGGTTCGAGCAGTACTTC. Its protein product is CASRPQGLRFEQYF.

In its sample, this clonotype was seen many times. This chain links TRBV2 with TRBJ2-3; 8 positions agree with TRBD1. This CDR3 has 15 amino acids. CDR1 and CDR2 from the germline V gene are SNHLY and FYNNEI. With 6 bases clipped from V and 6 bases from J, the junction kept 11 bases outside the gene matches. CDR3 in DNA: TGTGCCAGCAGCGCCACAGGGGGTTCCGCGGATACGCAGTATTTT. Its protein is CASSATGGSADTQYF.

This rearrangement joins TRBV4-2 to TRBJ2-5; 14 nucleotides line up with TRBD2. Looked up from germline, CDR1 is LGHNA and CDR2 is YNFKEQ. V lost 0 bases, J lost 0 bases, and 15 bases stayed unmatched. This CDR3 contains 22 residues. The CDR3 DNA reads as TGTGCCAGCAGCCAAGATATACCGTCGGGACTAGCGGGAGCCACGTACCAAGAGACCCAGTACTTC. Encoded protein: CASSQDIPSGLAGATYQETQYF.

This clonotype has only a few counts. This sequence joins TRBV6-2 or TRBV6-3 and TRBJ2-3, with TRBD2 matching 10 bases. Germline V lookup: CDR1 MNHEY, CDR2 SVGEGT. The J segment lost 5 bases and the V segment lost 5 bases, leaving 4 bases of the junction unmatched. The length of the CDR3 is 14 residues. CDR3 DNA sequence: TGTGCCAGCAGTCTAGCGGGGGACAGAGATACGCAGTATTTT. It specifies CASSLAGDRDTQYF.

This clonotype was counted a few times. This chain links TRBV6-1 with TRBJ2-7, with 8 bases matching TRBD2. Germline CDR1 is MNHNS and CDR2 is SASEGT. The CDR3 consists of 13 residues. Unmatched junction bases numbered 4, after V lost 8 bases and J lost 1 base. CDR3 in amino acids: CASFASGSYEQYF. Here the CDR3 DNA reads TGTGCCAGCTTCGCTAGCGGGTCCTACGAGCAGTACTTC.

The table lists this clonotype with a few counts. This rearrangement joins TRBV11-2 to TRBJ2-5; tentative D call: TRBD2 (5 bases). Germline CDR1 SGHAT, CDR2 FQNNGV. The V end lost 6 bases, the J end lost 5 bases, and 16 bases lay between the germline ends. This CDR3 has 14 residues. The CDR3 DNA is TGTGCCAGCAGTTACTTGAGCGGAAAGGAGACCCAGTACTTC. Protein product: CASSYLSGKETQYF. Drawing the rest from reference TRBV11-2 and TRBJ2-5, the complete variable domain is EAGVAQSPRYKIIEKRQSVAFWCNPISGHATLYWYQQILGQGPKLLIQFQNNGVVDDSQLPKDRFSAERLKGVDSTLKIQPAKLEDSAVYLCASSYLSGKETQYFGPGTRLLVL.

This clonotype has a handful of counts. The chain carries TRBV7-2 and TRBJ1-4, with 8 positions matching TRBD1. The CDR3 has 14 amino acids. In germline, CDR1 is SGHTA, CDR2 FQGNSA. J lost 6 bases, V lost 5 bases, and 5 bases had no gene match. The CDR3 nucleotides are TGTGCCAGCAGCCCGGACAGGGTGCATGAAAAACTGTTTTTT. As protein: CASSPDRVHEKLFF.

This clonotype was recorded a few times. The chain joins TRBV3-1 to TRBJ2-3; 12 nucleotides align to TRBD2. Germline trimming cut 3 bases from V and 6 bases from J; bases unmatched to any gene: 7. The CDR3 extends over 16 amino acids. Germline V gives CDR1 LGHDT, CDR2 YNNKEL (reference sequence). The CDR3 sequence: CASSQHLAGGYDTQYF. The CDR3 DNA is TGTGCCAGCAGCCAGCACCTAGCGGGAGGGTATGATACGCAGTATTTT.

This clonotype was picked up many times. This chain connects TRBV27 to TRBJ2-1; the match to TRBD2 covers 12 bases. Germline V CDR1 and CDR2: MNHEY, SMNVEV (reference sequence). The CDR3 is 15 amino acids. Trimming at V came to 5 bases and at J to 4 bases, leaving 3 bases not matched to a gene. The CDR3 nucleotides read TGTGCCAGCAGTCACGGACTAGCGGGGTACAATGAGCAGTTCTTC. Translated: CASSHGLAGYNEQFF.

The chain recombines TRBV29-1 with TRBJ2-2, with 11 bases identical to TRBD1. V trimming: 6 bases; J trimming: 4 bases; junction bases outside the gene matches: 7. Germline V gene data show CDR1 as SQVTM and CDR2 as ANQGSEA. This CDR3 has 15 amino acids. The CDR3 DNA follows: TGCAGCGTGGATACCGGACAGGGGGCCACCGGGGAGCTGTTTTTT. It yields the protein CSVDTGQGATGELFF.

This clonotype has ten or more counts. The chain recombines TRBV6-2 or TRBV6-3 with TRBJ2-5, with D uncertain. This CDR3 spans 14 amino acids. Trimming shortened V by 7 bases and J by 2 bases, and 14 bases separated the two germline ends. The germline CDR1 and CDR2 sequences are MNHEY and SVGEGT. The DNA of the CDR3 is TGTGCCAGCACCCCGCCCTGGGGACAAGAGACCCAGTACTTC. It encodes CASTPPWGQETQYF.

This clonotype has a count of ten or more. This rearrangement joins TRBV28 to TRBJ2-1, with D maybe TRBD1 (5 bases). Germline loops: CDR1 MDHEN, CDR2 SYDVKM. The V end was cut by 6 bases, the J end by 8 bases, with 17 bases between. This CDR3 is 14 amino acids long. The CDR3 DNA sequence: TGTGCCAGCAGCCCCGAAAACCCACAGGATGAGCAGTTCTTC. This sequence encodes CASSPENPQDEQFF.

This clonotype was detected only a few times. The V call is TRBV7-8, the J call TRBJ2-2; D ambiguous. V lost 4 bases, J lost 0 bases, and 9 bases lay in between. The CDR3 covers 15 residues. Germline CDR1 reads SGHVS; CDR2 reads FQNEAQ. This chain's CDR3 is CASSWSISNTGELFF. The CDR3 DNA follows: TGTGCCAGCAGCTGGTCCATCTCGAACACCGGGGAGCTGTTTTTT.